The 9 T cell receptor beta chains listed next were all sequenced from one sample in a study of spatial heterogeneity in lung cancer. Time point of the sample: sample taken at primary tumor resection. Each CDR3 protein gets one entry after TCRdb re-called the 5' RACE reads with MiXCR. The table lists about 42,000 distinct CDR3 sequences, 6.8% of them singletons. The material was PBMCs, obtained at surgery. These receptors all come from a female donor with early-stage non-small cell lung cancer.

This rearrangement joins TRBV7-6 to TRBJ1-3, with D possibly being TRBD1 (5 bases). The CDR3 loop spans 15 amino acids. Germline V lookup: CDR1 SGHVS, CDR2 FNYEAQ. V dropped 2 bases and J dropped 3 bases, with 11 bases sitting between them. The CDR3 region is CASSLLPQGGNTIYF. Written as DNA, the CDR3 is TGTGCCAGCAGCTTACTCCCCCAGGGTGGAAACACCATATATTTT.

Concerning this clonotype: The junction shows a germline mismatch at one end, possibly a read error. J is TRBJ1-3 and V is TRBV20-1, with D uncertain. The V gene's germline CDR1 is DFQATT and CDR2 SNEGSKA (reference sequence). This CDR3 contains 14 residues. The CDR3 protein is CGASSRVSGNTIYF. CDR3 nucleotides: TGCGGTGCTAGTAGTAGGGTCTCTGGAAACACCATATATTTT.

This clonotype was detected ten times or more. The genes are TRBV29-1 and TRBJ1-2, with D unresolved. The germline V gene has CDR1 SQVTM and CDR2 ANQGSEA. This CDR3 comprises 13 residues. Trimming took 4 bases from V and 5 from J, leaving 14 bases between them. The CDR3 DNA sequence: TGCAGCGTTGCGGACTCTCATAGTTATGGCTACACCTTC. This translates into CSVADSHSYGYTF.

This clonotype was detected ten times or more. The chain employs TRBV4-1 and TRBJ1-1; 11 bases fit TRBD1. The CDR3 is made up of 16 amino acids. CDR1 is MGHRA, CDR2 YSYEKL, per germline. V lost 1 base, J lost 10 bases, and 11 bases stayed unmatched. In DNA, the CDR3 is TGCGCCAGCAGCCAAGGGACAGGGGGCGCGGGCTTCGGAGCTTTCTTT. This codes for CASSQGTGGAGFGAFF.

This clonotype was counted many times. The CDR3 here is CASNDRIYEQYF. CDR3 bases: TGTGCCAGCAACGACAGAATCTACGAGCAGTACTTC. The chain recombines TRBV28 with TRBJ2-7; D might be TRBD1 (5 bases). The CDR3 extends over 12 amino acids. Per germline, CDR1 MDHEN and CDR2 SYDVKM. Trimming removed 7 bases at V and 3 bases at J, with 10 bases between.

The chain uses TRBV5-6 and TRBJ2-2; D may be TRBD1 (5 bases). V lost 4 bases, J lost 5 bases, and 18 bases lay in between. Germline-derived CDR1 and CDR2 are SGHDT and YYEEEE. CDR3 length: 16 amino acids. The CDR3 spells CASSPSGQKGTGELFF. The CDR3 DNA reads TGTGCCAGCAGCCCCTCCGGGCAGAAGGGGACCGGGGAGCTGTTTTTT.

This clonotype was detected only a few times. The chain employs TRBV20-1 and TRBJ1-1; 7 positions match TRBD1. The CDR3 sequence is 15 residues long. Germline CDR1 is DFQATT and CDR2 is SNEGSKA (reference sequence). V lost 3 bases to trimming and J lost 1 base; unmatched junction nucleotides: 8. CDR3 sequence (DNA): TGCAGTGCTAGCCCCGACAGGGCCCCGAACACTGAAGCTTTCTTT. This encodes CSASPDRAPNTEAFF.

This clonotype was observed a handful of times. This chain connects TRBV2 to TRBJ2-1; no clear D gene. Trimming took 5 bases from V and 5 from J, leaving 10 bases between them. The CDR3 is 13 residues long. The V gene's germline CDR1 is SNHLY and CDR2 FYNNEI. Here the CDR3 reads CASSNLRDNEQFF. The CDR3 coding sequence is TGTGCCAGCAGTAACCTCCGGGACAATGAGCAGTTCTTC.

In this sample, this clonotype turned up a few times. This chain connects TRBV24-1 to TRBJ1-1, with a possible D match to TRBD1 (6 bases). The V gene lost 3 bases and the J gene lost 4 bases, with 17 bases spanning the gap. This CDR3 region has 16 residues. The germline CDR1 and CDR2 sequences are KGHDR and SFDVKD. CDR3 bases: TGTGCCACCAGTGATAGCCGACAGGCGGTGGGCACTGAAGCTTTCTTT. This codes for CATSDSRQAVGTEAFF.